This record looks at one T cell receptor (beta chain) sequence and its context. The antigen remains unidentified. Time point of the sample: patch test 1, 2 weeks after DPC sensitization. The treatment is: therapeutic diphenylcyclopropenone sensitization with weekly scalp DPC. The template was total RNA from unfractionated whole blood. The data originate from a study of human T cells and chemical hapten exposure. Study-wide points: Expanded TCR counts at PT1 were positively correlated with the patch test score.

The CDR3 consists of 17 residues. V was pared by 5 bases and J by 6 bases, with 22 bases between. Per germline, CDR1 ENHRY and CDR2 SYGVKD. Via MiXCR, TCRdb re-called the RACE reads, giving one row per CDR3 protein. The sample records about 380,000 distinct CDR3 sequences, around 5% being singletons. Source: whole blood, taken in connection with sensitization to the hapten diphenylcyclopropenone (DPC). This chain uses TRBV10-3 with TRBJ2-2, with D perhaps matching TRBD1 (6 bases). This TCR was sampled from a woman in her fifties or sixties with alopecia areata. Some clones in this sample may be carry-over from other donors' samples. For the CDR3, the DNA is TGTGCCATCAGTCGGACAGAATCCTTTAACATGGCCGGGGAGCTGTTTTTT. It specifies CAISRTESFNMAGELFF.